Detailed here is one T cell receptor beta chain. Its antigen is not known. The data are from a study of T-cell memory formation after mild COVID-19. Study findings and constraints: Clones contracting across day 15 to 85 had a balanced CD4/CD8 profile; later expanding clones leaned CD4+.

TCRdb reanalysed the 5' RACE reads using MiXCR and keeps one entry per CDR3 protein. This table has some 350,000 distinct CDR3 sequences, 10% to 15% appearing once. What was sequenced was PBMCs or a T cell subset sorted from them (not recorded which). The sequence was collected from a man younger than 35 who had mild COVID-19 (a few samples of this study predate the infection). Cell type and time point are not known.

The CDR3 region is CASSYSSGGGQPQHF. The CDR3 nucleotides read TGTGCCAGCAGTTACTCGTCGGGGGGTGGCCAGCCCCAGCATTTT. V and J are TRBV6-5 and TRBJ1-5, with D perhaps TRBD1 (5 bases). V lost 0 bases and J 7 bases, leaving 13 bases between the germline ends. Germline V gives CDR1 MNHEY, CDR2 SVGAGI. The CDR3 spans 15 residues.